This T cell receptor beta chain is from a study of T cell changes during pregnancy in multiple sclerosis. Data came from immunoSEQ multiplex PCR; TCRdb stores just in-frame clones and leaves some out. The table includes around 65,000 clones, roughly 88% detected once. The receptor comes from a female donor with multiple sclerosis, enrolled in a pregnancy study. Sequenced here: peripheral blood, sampled in the first trimester of pregnancy.

DNA for the CDR3: TGCGCCAGCAGCTTTTCGTCCTACGAGCAGTACTTC. Translation gives CASSFSSYEQYF. The chain uses TRBV5-1 and TRBJ2-7; D gene unclear. The V end was cut by 2 bases, the J end by 1 base, with 4 bases between. This CDR3 is 12 amino acids long. The germline V gene encodes CDR1 SGHRS and CDR2 YFSETQ.